The 5 T cell receptor beta chains in this list originate from one sample, sequenced in a study of cytomegalovirus exposure and HLA in healthy donors. Both 60 Vbeta primers and 13 Jbeta primers went into the PCR. Data came from immunoSEQ multiplex PCR; TCRdb stores just in-frame clones and leaves some out. The sample includes some 59,000 clones, more than 65% of them seen just once. Sequencing used PBMCs. Receptors were obtained from a woman younger than 35 in good health and CMV-seronegative.

The chain joins TRBV13 to TRBJ2-7; TRBD2 matches 8 bases. The CDR3 totals 12 residues. With V trimmed by 5 bases and J by 7 bases, 4 bases remained unmatched. Germline V gene lookup returns CDR1 PRHDT and CDR2 FYEKMQ (reference sequence). CDR3 DNA: TGTGCCAGCAGCACCGGGAGGGGTGAGCAGTACTTC. Translated: CASSTGRGEQYF.

The V call is TRBV30, the J call TRBJ2-7; the D gene is possibly TRBD2 (5 bases). Deletions cut 1 base from V and 10 bases from J, with 11 bases between. The CDR3 has 11 residues. Germline loops: CDR1 GTSNPN, CDR2 SVGIG (reference sequence). CDR3 region: CAWSATGIQYF. The DNA of the CDR3 is TGTGCCTGGAGTGCAACCGGGATTCAGTACTTC. Filled out from reference TRBV30 and TRBJ2-7, the complete variable domain reads SQTIHQWPATLVQPVGSPLSLECTVEGTSNPNLYWYRQAAGRGLQLLFYSVGIGQISSEVPQNLSASRPQDRQFILSSKKLLLSDSGFYLCAWSATGIQYFGPGTRLTVT.

This chain connects TRBV25-1 to TRBJ2-3, with 9 nucleotides matching TRBD2. The germline V gene has CDR1 MGHDK and CDR2 SYGVNS. Trimming took 2 bases from V and 0 from J; bases not matched to a gene: 6. The CDR3 runs 17 residues. For the CDR3, the DNA is TGTGCCAGCAGTGAAAACCTAGCGGGACATAGCACAGATACGCAGTATTTT. Its protein product is CASSENLAGHSTDTQYF.

The V and J genes are TRBV2 and TRBJ1-2; no reliable D call. V was cut by 4 bases and J by 2 bases, with 11 bases left in between. The length of the CDR3 is 14 residues. Germline CDR1 and CDR2: SNHLY and FYNNEI. CDR3 loop: CASSVEVGNYGYTF. The DNA of the CDR3 is TGTGCCAGCAGTGTGGAGGTCGGGAACTATGGCTACACCTTC.

J is TRBJ1-2 and V is TRBV28; maybe TRBD1 (5 bases). Germline CDR1 reads MDHEN; CDR2 reads SYDVKM. The V gene lost 5 bases and the J gene lost 3 bases, with 10 bases spanning the gap. CDR3 length: 13 amino acids. CDR3 amino acids: CASSQGTDYGYTF. Written as DNA, the CDR3 is TGTGCCAGCAGTCAGGGCACAGACTATGGCTACACCTTC.